Below, one T cell receptor (beta chain) is given with its context. Only in-frame clones appear in the TCRdb table, and some are missing; sequencing was by immunoSEQ multiplex PCR. The table has 200,000 to 300,000 clones, about nine tenths seen once. Followed longitudinally, the Seattle patients had been enrolled during active infection. This sample is part of a study of blood T cell repertoires in COVID-19. Study overall: Samples came from the United States, Italy and Spain, spanning acute and convalescent COVID-19. Sample material is recorded as cDNA or gDNA derived from T cells, B-cell-depleted T cells, or PBMCs.

The CDR3 runs to 13 residues. Germline CDR1 reads SNHLY; CDR2 reads FYNNEI. V shed 4 bases and J shed 3 bases, with 8 bases lying between them. The receptor's source is a person under 35 with COVID-19, enrolled during active disease. Sequenced sample: peripheral blood. V is TRBV2 and J is TRBJ2-3, with D maybe TRBD1 (5 bases). The CDR3 DNA reads as TGTGCCAGCAGTGTTCAGGGTACAGATACGCAGTATTTT. Translation: CASSVQGTDTQYF.